A single sample gave rise to the 11 T cell receptor beta chains below, sequenced in a study of identical twins. MiXCR was run by TCRdb on the 5' RACE reads, yielding one entry per CDR3 protein. The repertoire holds around 250,000 distinct CDR3 sequences, with roughly 13% as singletons. The sample was also reused in another study, on yellow fever vaccine responses in identical twins.

Material: memory (CD45RO+) T cells sorted from blood. All receptors come from a woman between 18 and 29 years old in good health.

The chain couples TRBV7-8 to TRBJ1-1, with a possible D match to TRBD1 (5 bases). The CDR3 is made up of 14 amino acids. The germline V gene encodes CDR1 SGHVS and CDR2 FQNEAQ. The germline V and J ends were trimmed by 7 bases and 5 bases, with 17 bases remaining between them. The DNA of the CDR3 is TGTGCCAGCACCCTGGGGCGGGGGAGGACTGAAGCTTTCTTT. Its translation: CASTLGRGRTEAFF. The whole variable domain, remainder taken from reference TRBV7-8 and TRBJ1-1, is GAGVSQSPRYKVAKRGQDVALRCDPISGHVSLFWYQQALGQGPEFLTYFQNEAQLDKSGLPSDRFFAERPEGSVSTLKIQRTQQEDSAVYLCASTLGRGRTEAFFGQGTRLTVV.

This chain uses TRBV30 with TRBJ1-2; no definite D call. This CDR3 spans 11 amino acids. V shed 4 bases and J shed 5 bases, with 8 bases lying between them. The germline gives CDR1 GTSNPN, CDR2 SVGIG (reference sequence). CDR3 nucleotides: TGTGCCTGGACAGAGATATATGGCTACACCTTC. Its protein is CAWTEIYGYTF.

DNA of the CDR3: TGTGCCAGCAGCTTGGGACTGGGGCAGGACACTGAAGCTTTCTTT. This encodes CASSLGLGQDTEAFF. V is TRBV5-8 and J is TRBJ1-1; weak D call: TRBD1 (5 bases). The CDR3 loop spans 15 amino acids. The V end lost 0 bases, the J end lost 3 bases, and 12 bases lay between the germline ends. The germline gives CDR1 SGHTS, CDR2 YDEGEE.

Here the CDR3 DNA reads TGTGCCAGCAACCCCTATAAGACTAGCGGGGGGCCCCAAGAGACCCAGTACTTC. This translates into CASNPYKTSGGPQETQYF. The genes are TRBV6-1 and TRBJ2-5; 13 positions match TRBD2. V shed 7 bases, J shed 1 base, and the junction held 12 bases outside the gene matches. Germline V gene data show CDR1 as MNHNS and CDR2 as SASEGT. This CDR3 has 18 residues.

V usage is TRBV7-2 and J usage is TRBJ2-5, with 11 bases fitting TRBD2. Germline CDR1 SGHTA, CDR2 FQGNSA. Trimming took 5 bases from V and 10 from J; bases not matched to a gene: 9. The CDR3 spans 14 residues. The CDR3 DNA reads TGTGCCAGCAGCCACTTAGCGGGAGGGCCTCTCCAGTACTTC. This codes for CASSHLAGGPLQYF.

This clonotype has a count of ten or more. This chain uses TRBV6-4 with TRBJ2-1; TRBD1 is a possible D gene (6 bases). Trimming took 5 bases from V and 10 from J, leaving 18 bases between them. There are 14 residues in the CDR3. CDR1 and CDR2 from the germline V gene are MRHNA and SNTAGT. The chain's CDR3 is CASSFSGDLKEQFF. CDR3 DNA sequence: TGTGCCAGCAGTTTCTCAGGGGACCTCAAAGAGCAGTTCTTC.

This chain connects TRBV20-1 to TRBJ2-5; 8 nucleotides align to TRBD1. Trimming removed 0 bases from V and 5 bases from J; junction bases left unmatched: 8. This CDR3 is built from 15 residues. Germline lookup yields CDR1 DFQATT and CDR2 SNEGSKA (reference sequence). The CDR3 bases are TGCAGTGCTAGAGAGAACAGGGGGGCGTTTGAGACCCAGTACTTC. Its protein is CSARENRGAFETQYF.

This clonotype was recorded many times. The gene calls are TRBV12-3 or TRBV12-4 and TRBJ2-3; 11 nucleotides align to TRBD2. This CDR3 contains 16 residues. V shed 5 bases, J shed 0 bases, and the junction held 4 bases outside the gene matches. In DNA, the CDR3 is TGTGCCAGCAGTCGACTAGCGGGATCTAGCACAGATACGCAGTATTTT. The encoded protein is CASSRLAGSSTDTQYF.

This clonotype was counted only a few times. One end of the junction is discordant with germline, which a read error may explain. The chain uses TRBV5-1 and TRBJ2-1; 7 bases match TRBD2. The CDR3 consists of 13 residues. Germline CDR1 SGHRS, CDR2 YFSETQ. CDR3 nucleotide sequence: TGCGCCAGCGGCTTGACTAGCTCGTATGAGCAGTTCTTC. It codes for CASGLTSSYEQFF.

The genes are TRBV12-3 or TRBV12-4 and TRBJ2-1; TRBD2 agrees at 10 bases. The CDR3 covers 15 residues. With 5 bases clipped from V and 7 bases from J, the junction kept 8 bases outside the gene matches. Written as DNA, the CDR3 is TGTGCCAGCAGTCCAGGACTAGCGGAAAAAAATGAGCAGTTCTTC. Translated: CASSPGLAEKNEQFF.

This clonotype was counted only a few times. The genes are TRBV7-2 and TRBJ2-7; TRBD2 agrees at 8 bases. V lost 2 bases and J lost 5; bases outside the gene matches: 11. Germline loops: CDR1 SGHTA, CDR2 FQGNSA. This CDR3 spans 16 amino acids. The DNA for the CDR3 is TGTGCCAGCAGCTTATTTGTTCGTGGGACTAGAGACGAGCAGTACTTC. It encodes CASSLFVRGTRDEQYF.